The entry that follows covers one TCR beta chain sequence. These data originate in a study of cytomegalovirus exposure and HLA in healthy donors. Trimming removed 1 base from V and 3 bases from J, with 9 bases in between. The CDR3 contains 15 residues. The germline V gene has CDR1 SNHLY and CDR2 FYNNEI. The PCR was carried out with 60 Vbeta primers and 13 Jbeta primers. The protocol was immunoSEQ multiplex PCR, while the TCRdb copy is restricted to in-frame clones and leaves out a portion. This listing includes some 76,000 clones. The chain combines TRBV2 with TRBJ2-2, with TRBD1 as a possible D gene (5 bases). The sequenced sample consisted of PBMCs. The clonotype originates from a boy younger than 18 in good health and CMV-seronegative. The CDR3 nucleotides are TGTGCCAGCAGTGAAGGCAGGGTGGACACCGGGGAGCTGTTTTTT. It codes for CASSEGRVDTGELFF.